The sequence of this T cell receptor (beta chain) was determined in a study of T cell changes during pregnancy in multiple sclerosis. V trimming: 3 bases; J trimming: 4 bases; junction bases outside the gene matches: 5. The CDR3 has 14 amino acids. The germline V gene encodes CDR1 KGHSH and CDR2 LQKENI. Only in-frame clones appear in the TCRdb table, and some are missing; sequencing was by immunoSEQ multiplex PCR. The data show roughly 61,000 clones, about nine tenths seen once. This TCR derives from a female donor in good health, enrolled as a control in a pregnancy study. V and J are TRBV18 and TRBJ2-5, with 7 bases identical to TRBD2. Sample: peripheral blood, taken in the first trimester of pregnancy. The chain's CDR3 is CASSPGLEGETQYF. The CDR3 DNA sequence: TGTGCCAGCTCACCTGGACTAGAGGGAGAGACCCAGTACTTC. The variable domain in full, completed from reference TRBV18 and TRBJ2-5, reads NAGVMQNPRHLVRRRGQEARLRCSPMKGHSHVYWYRQLPEEGLKFMVYLQKENIIDESGMPKERFSAEFPKEGPSILRIQQVVRGDSAAYFCASSPGLEGETQYFGPGTRLLVL.